A selection of T cell receptor beta chains follows, all from one sample in a study of blood T cell repertoires in COVID-19. The protocol was immunoSEQ multiplex PCR, while the TCRdb copy is restricted to in-frame clones and leaves out a portion. The sample lists about 100,000 clones, approximately 80% occurring once. Sequences were obtained from peripheral blood. These receptors all come from a man in his forties or fifties with active or convalescent COVID-19. CDR3s include the opening cysteine and the closing phenylalanine or tryptophan. Fields, in order: J gene, V gene, D gene, clone size, CDR3 DNA, CDR3 protein. D genes are given only for firm matches. Size values are once, few and many counts, or a class for expanded clones, and some rows have none.

>TRBJ2-5|TRBV19|TRBD2|-
TGTGCCAGTAGTATAGCTGCTATAGCCGCGGTAGCGGGAGTGGAGACCCAGTACTTC
CASSIAAIAAVAGVETQYF
>TRBJ1-4|TRBV2|-|-
TGTGCCAGCAGTCGCGACGTCGGGGAAAAACTGTTTTTT
CASSRDVGEKLFF
>TRBJ2-7|TRBV7-2|TRBD2|-
TGTGCCAGCAGCTTAGGGGGCGGGACTAGCGCCTACTACGAGCAGTACTTC
CASSLGGGTSAYYEQYF
>TRBJ1-5|TRBV19|-|-
TGTGCCAGTAGTATAGGGAGCGGTGGCCAGCCCCAGCATTTT
CASSIGSGGQPQHF
>TRBJ2-2|TRBV18|-|once
TGTGCCAGCTCCGACTTGACTAGAAACACCGGGGAGCTGTTTTTT
CASSDLTRNTGELFF
>TRBJ1-2|TRBV19|TRBD1|-
TGTGCCAGTACCCGCAAGGGACAGATCTATGGCTACACCTTC
CASTRKGQIYGYTF
>TRBJ1-1|TRBV24-1|-|few
TGTGCCACCAGTGATAAGTGGGAGCCTTATGAAGCTTTCTTT
CATSDKWEPYEAFF
>TRBJ2-2|TRBV5-1|-|-
TGCGCCAGCTGCCGGGACAACACGAACACCGGGGAGCTGTTTTTT
CASCRDNTNTGELFF
>TRBJ2-1|TRBV7-9|TRBD1|-
TGTGCCAGCAGCTTTGGGGACAGGGACAATGAGCAGTTCTTC
CASSFGDRDNEQFF
>TRBJ2-3|TRBV18|-|-
TGTGCCAGCTCAACACTAGTAACAGATACGCAGTATTTT
CASSTLVTDTQYF
>TRBJ1-2|TRBV2|TRBD1|-
TGTGCCAGCAGGGAGGAGGGGGCAGCTAACTATGGCTACACCTTC
CASREEGAANYGYTF
>TRBJ2-3|TRBV19|TRBD1|-
TGTGCCTCCTCCCCCGGCGGGACAGGGAGTAGAGATACGCAGTATTTT
CASSPGGTGSRDTQYF
>TRBJ1-6|TRBV20-1|TRBD1|-
TGCAGTGCTAATGACGGACAGGGCTTTAATTCACCCCTCCACTTT
CSANDGQGFNSPLHF
>TRBJ2-4|TRBV30|-|once
TGTGCCTGGAGTCGAGGGCCTGAGTTAGCCAAAAACATTCAGTACTTC
CAWSRGPELAKNIQYF
>TRBJ1-5|TRBV5-1|-|-
TGCGCCAGCAGCTTGGCTGGGGGCAGCAATCAGCCCCAGCATTTT
CASSLAGGSNQPQHF
>TRBJ2-7|TRBV19|-|-
TGTGCCAGTAGTAACCAGGCACAGGGTCCCTACGAGCAGTACTTC
CASSNQAQGPYEQYF
>TRBJ1-2|TRBV19|TRBD1|-
TGTGCCAGTAGTCGGACAGGGGGCGGCTATGGCTACACCTTC
CASSRTGGGYGYTF
>TRBJ1-5|TRBV19|TRBD1|once
TGTGCCAGTAGTCACGGGACAGGGGAGAATCAGCCCCAGCATTTT
CASSHGTGENQPQHF
>TRBJ2-7|TRBV24-1|TRBD1|-
TGTGCCACCAGTGATCCGGGACAGGGTCGGGAGCAGTACTTC
CATSDPGQGREQYF
>TRBJ2-7|TRBV11-2|-|-
TGTGCCAGCAGCTTAGAATCCGCTAGCCGGCAGTACTTC
CASSLESASRQYF
>TRBJ2-2|TRBV6-4|TRBD2|-
TGTGCCAGCCGGATAGAGGGACTAGCGGACGGGGAGCTGTTTTTT
CASRIEGLADGELFF
>TRBJ2-1|TRBV14|TRBD2|-
TGTGCCAGCAGTGATCCGGGGGGAGTGAGCTCCTACAATGAGCAGTTCTTC
CASSDPGGVSSYNEQFF
>TRBJ1-5|TRBV27|TRBD1|few
TGTGCCAGCAGTCAACAGGGGGCGGAACAGCCCCAGCATTTT
CASSQQGAEQPQHF
>TRBJ2-1|TRBV3-1/TRBV3-2|-|-
TGTGCCAGCAGCCAAGATACGGGGTCGAGGAATGAGCAGTTCTTC
CASSQDTGSRNEQFF
>TRBJ2-1|TRBV19|TRBD2|-
TGTGCCAGTAGTACTAGCGGGACCGAATACAATGAGCAGTTCTTC
CASSTSGTEYNEQFF
>TRBJ1-4|TRBV11-3|TRBD1|-
TGTGCCAGCAGCTCGACAGGGACCGCGGGGGAAAAACTGTTTTTT
CASSSTGTAGEKLFF
>TRBJ2-5|TRBV24-1|TRBD1|once
TGTGCCACCAGTGACAGGGACAGGGGTTGGGGCCAAGAGACCCAGTACTTC
CATSDRDRGWGQETQYF
>TRBJ2-7|TRBV19|-|-
TGTGCCAGTAGTATGTCTCGGGACTCCCGGTCCTACGAGCAGTACTTC
CASSMSRDSRSYEQYF
>TRBJ2-7|TRBV6-5|TRBD2|-
TGTGCCAGCAGTCTAGCGGGGACGGATAGCGAGCAGTACTTC
CASSLAGTDSEQYF
>TRBJ2-5|TRBV11-2|-|-
TGTGCCAGCAGCTTAAGGTCGGTTGGGCTGGAGACCCAGTACTTC
CASSLRSVGLETQYF
>TRBJ1-4|TRBV5-1|TRBD1|-
TGCGCCAGCAGCTTGGAGGACAGGTGGCCCCGAAAACTGTTTTTT
CASSLEDRWPRKLFF
>TRBJ1-1|TRBV27|-|-
TGTGCCACAAGGAGGGGAATAGGCACTGAAGCTTTCTTT
CATRRGIGTEAFF
>TRBJ2-1|TRBV5-4|-|-
TGTGCCAGCAGGGGGAGGCTTAGTGAGCAGTTCTTC
CASRGRLSEQFF
>TRBJ2-1|TRBV5-4|-|-
TGTGCCAGCAGCACGATAACAGGGTTTAATGAGCAGTTCTTC
CASSTITGFNEQFF
>TRBJ2-1|TRBV14|TRBD1|few
TGTGCCAGCAGCCCTTACTGGGACAGGGAGGTGGAAAATGAGCAGTTCTTC
CASSPYWDREVENEQFF
>TRBJ2-2|TRBV7-9|-|-
TGTGCCAGCAGCTCCACCAAACTCGGGGAGCTGTTTTTT
CASSSTKLGELFF
>TRBJ1-5|TRBV28|TRBD1|-
TGTGCCACCCACGAGACAGGGCAAAGCAATCAGCCCCAGCATTTT
CATHETGQSNQPQHF
>TRBJ1-6|TRBV4-1|-|-
TGCGCCAGCAGCCCCCACCCCGGGACAAATAATTCACCCCTCCACTTT
CASSPHPGTNNSPLHF
>TRBJ2-5|TRBV5-4|TRBD1|-
TGTGCCAGCAGAGCAGACCCGGGGACAGAACAAGAGACCCAGTACTTC
CASRADPGTEQETQYF